This note documents a single T cell receptor beta chain sequence. This clonotype was detected ten times or more. It lacks a known antigen. No quality values exist for individual bases; no much larger clone is one base distant. This entry comes from a study of CD8 T cells in ankylosing spondylitis (dated by TCRdb to the late 2010s). At the level of the whole study: The study set out to find disease-linked TCR variants by profiling T cell receptor beta repertoires in ankylosing spondylitis patients and healthy donors. The whole study cohort included about a hundred healthy donors and 25 ankylosing spondylitis patients. Peripheral blood samples were taken, and synovial fluid was additionally collected from ankylosing spondylitis patients. Findings and caveats that apply to the study as a whole: Some of the motif variants had been reported before in the synovial fluid and blood of reactive arthritis patients, a finding that suggests common disease-initiation mechanisms. A TCR beta motif made up of fewer than 10 highly homologous amino acid variants appeared to be characteristic of blood from ankylosing spondylitis patients. The disease-linked clones showed a CD8+ phenotype and occurred at relatively low frequencies in peripheral blood. The disease-linked clones were reported as significantly enriched in matched synovial fluid samples from ankylosing spondylitis patients.

Sequenced on an Illumina HiSeq 2500. Quantitative 5'-RACE with molecular barcodes was the method used to prepare the TCR beta libraries. The source study handled its data this way. A new computational method, built on a probabilistic model of VDJ rearrangement, was used to identify disease-linked TCR variants. TCRdb reprocessing: public reads trimmed at Q25 with fastp, clones called with MiXCR, in-frame beta chains kept. For every CDR3 protein sequence, its rows merge into one entry that carries the most common genes and DNA. The V and J calls follow TCRdb's processing rather than the paper's. In this sample the table shows about 130,000 distinct CDR3 sequences, 6% to 8.5% of which occur a single time. The ten biggest clones cover around 12% of the sample. Cut back by 6 bases and 11 bases, the V and J ends lie 14 bases apart. From the cysteine up to the phenylalanine, the CDR3 has a length of 12 residues. Solely the CDR3 DNA is kept, with 36 bases framed from the first base.

The sample was blood, either unsorted or a sorted T cell fraction (not recorded which). The rearranged chain carries TRBV12-3 or TRBV12-4 and TRBJ1-5; TRBD1 is a possible D gene, resting on 6 matching bases. This receptor was taken from a female donor with ankylosing spondylitis or in good health (not recorded which). The CDR3 region reads CASSPQGRAQHF. In nucleotides, the sequence is TGTGCCAGCAGCCCACAGGGTCGGGCCCAGCATTTT.